The 10 T cell receptor beta chains reported below all come from one sample, sequenced in a study of Graves' ophthalmopathy and Graves' hyperthyroidism. RNA transcripts provided the template for amplifying TCR beta CDR3 regions. HTBI-primed first-round RT-PCR preceded second-round multiplex PCR. One entry per CDR3 protein results from TCRdb running MiXCR on the multiplex PCR reads. The sample includes over 150,000 distinct CDR3 sequences, 30% to 45% seen only once; the top ten take about 6%. The sample consisted of peripheral blood. These receptors were obtained from a woman aged 40 to 50 with Graves' ophthalmopathy.

This clonotype was seen just once. The chain carries TRBV5-1 and TRBJ1-2; D not certain. The CDR3 has 12 residues. Germline assignment: CDR1 SGHRS and CDR2 YFSETQ. Deletions cut 4 bases from V and 5 bases from J, with 9 bases between. CDR3 region: CASSVGRYGYTF. The CDR3 bases are TGCGCCAGCAGCGTTGGACGGTATGGCTACACCTTC.

The chain carries TRBV19 and TRBJ2-7; D is uncertain. V dropped 4 bases and J dropped 5 bases, with 18 bases sitting between them. The germline gives CDR1 LNHDA, CDR2 SQIVND (reference sequence). The CDR3 runs to 15 residues. Here the CDR3 DNA reads TGTGCCAGTAGTAATGTGATGGGCATCATCCACGAGCAGTACTTC. It encodes CASSNVMGIIHEQYF.

This clonotype came up once. The chain carries TRBV12-3 or TRBV12-4 and TRBJ1-5; the D gene is possibly TRBD1 (5 bases). The CDR3 contains 15 residues. Deletions cut 5 bases from V and 0 bases from J, with 11 bases between. The CDR3 DNA follows: TGTGCCAGCAGTGCCCAGGGACTTAGCAATCAGCCCCAGCATTTT. Its translation is CASSAQGLSNQPQHF.

The chain combines TRBV12-3 or TRBV12-4 with TRBJ1-5; no clear D gene. The CDR3 runs 16 residues. V was trimmed by 3 bases and J by 3 bases, leaving 15 bases between them. The CDR3 protein is CASSFYAAGSNQPQHF. The CDR3 nucleotides are TGTGCCAGCAGTTTTTACGCGGCAGGTTCCAATCAGCCCCAGCATTTT.

Turning to this clonotype: One end of the junction is discordant with germline, which a read error may explain. The chain has TRBV20-1 and TRBJ1-2, with a tentative D call TRBD1 (5 bases). Germline values: CDR1 DFQATT, CDR2 SNEGSKA (reference sequence). The CDR3 consists of 13 residues. The DNA for the CDR3 is TGCAGTCCTAGCGGGGGTGGAAGCTATGGCTACACCTTC. Its translation: CSPSGGGSYGYTF.

This clonotype was counted ten times or more. This chain uses TRBV12-3 or TRBV12-4 with TRBJ2-2; the D call may be TRBD1 or TRBD2 (6 bases each). CDR3 size: 14 residues. V shed 7 bases and J shed 4 bases, with 13 bases lying between them. The CDR3 bases are TGTGCCAGCATGAGGGGGGCTCGCACCGGGGAGCTGTTTTTT. This codes for CASMRGARTGELFF.

This clonotype was counted between two and nine times. The chain is built from TRBV2 and TRBJ1-2; perhaps TRBD1 as D (6 bases). CDR3 length equals 12 residues. The germline V gene has CDR1 SNHLY and CDR2 FYNNEI. Trimming removed 7 bases at V and 4 bases at J, with 10 bases between. As DNA, the CDR3 is TGTGCCAGCAAAGACAGGTCCTATGGCTACACCTTC. Protein sequence: CASKDRSYGYTF.

The gene calls are TRBV20-1 and TRBJ1-6; unclear D gene. The CDR3 contains 15 residues. Trimming left V 6 bases short and J 8 bases short, with 20 bases between. Germline V gene lookup returns CDR1 DFQATT and CDR2 SNEGSKA (reference sequence). The CDR3 DNA reads TGCAGTGCAGCGGAGAGTGCCCAAAGGGATTCACCCCTCCACTTT. Residues: CSAAESAQRDSPLHF.

The chain joins TRBV12-3 or TRBV12-4 to TRBJ1-5, with unresolved D. Trimming took off 5 bases at V and 5 bases at J, with 10 bases between the two ends. The CDR3 spans 13 residues. In DNA, the CDR3 is TGTGCCAGCAGTCCCGCGGAACATCAGCCCCAGCATTTT. It is translated as CASSPAEHQPQHF.

The V call is TRBV4-3, the J call TRBJ1-2; 9 bases match TRBD1. This CDR3 comprises 16 residues. V shed 6 bases, J shed 8 bases, and the junction held 16 bases outside the gene matches. In germline, CDR1 is LGHNA, CDR2 YSLEER. CDR3 DNA: TGCGCCAGCAGTATAGAAGTCGGGACAGGGTCAGGCGGCTACACCTTC. It codes for CASSIEVGTGSGGYTF.